Listed below are T cell receptor beta chains from one sample, sequenced in a study of T-cell memory formation after mild COVID-19. TCRdb itself ran the 5' RACE reads through MiXCR, one entry per CDR3 protein. The table lists fewer than 650,000 distinct CDR3 sequences, roughly 20% of them singletons. Material for sequencing was PBMCs or a T cell subset sorted from them (not recorded which). The receptors come from an adult woman who had mild COVID-19 (a few samples of this study predate the infection). Cell type and time point are not known. Both conserved end residues are part of each CDR3. D genes are given only for firm matches. The listing skips clone size in some rows; elsewhere it reads once, few, many or a size class.

length: 13; D: NA; size: NA; J: TRBJ1-1; V: TRBV15; CDR3: CATSKRAAGEAFF; DNA: TGTGCCACCAGCAAGAGGGCGGCGGGGGAAGCTTTCTTT
length: 18; D: TRBD2; size: few; J: TRBJ2-1; V: TRBV7-2; CDR3: CASSLSPGTSGSMVSGFF; DNA: TGTGCCAGCAGCCTCAGCCCCGGGACTAGCGGGAGTATGGTGTCGGGGTTCTTC
length: 16; D: NA; size: many; J: TRBJ2-7; V: TRBV5-6; CDR3: CASSPSYRVHVYEQYF; DNA: TGTGCCAGCAGCCCGAGCTACAGGGTTCATGTGTACGAGCAGTACTTC
length: 16; D: TRBD2; size: many; J: TRBJ2-1; V: TRBV7-2; CDR3: CASTPSPGLAAIKQFF; DNA: TGTGCCAGCACCCCAAGCCCGGGACTAGCGGCAATTAAGCAGTTCTTC
length: 14; D: TRBD2; size: NA; J: TRBJ2-7; V: TRBV9; CDR3: CASSETGGSYEQYF; DNA: TGTGCCAGCTCTGAAACGGGGGGTTCCTACGAGCAGTACTTC
length: 17; D: TRBD1; size: few; J: TRBJ2-7; V: TRBV5-1; CDR3: CASSLVGPGQGTYEQYF; DNA: TGCGCCAGCAGCTTGGTCGGTCCCGGACAGGGGACCTACGAGCAGTACTTC
length: 18; D: NA; size: few; J: TRBJ2-4; V: TRBV29-1; CDR3: CSPRTGQGHPGAKNIQYF; DNA: TGCAGCCCAAGAACCGGACAAGGGCACCCTGGAGCCAAAAACATTCAGTACTTC
length: 16; D: NA; size: NA; J: TRBJ1-6; V: TRBV5-5; CDR3: CASSLQASSYNSPLHF; DNA: TGTGCCAGCAGCTTGCAGGCGAGCTCCTATAATTCACCCCTCCACTTT
length: 11; D: TRBD1; size: few; J: TRBJ2-1; V: TRBV24-1; CDR3: CATRQGGEQFF; DNA: TGTGCCACCAGACAGGGGGGTGAGCAGTTCTTC
length: 15; D: NA; size: few; J: TRBJ2-7; V: TRBV20-1; CDR3: CSARDPRERSYEQYF; DNA: TGCAGTGCTAGAGACCCCCGGGAGCGGTCCTACGAGCAGTACTTC
length: 10; D: NA; size: few; J: TRBJ2-5; V: TRBV20-1; CDR3: CSAHKETQYF; DNA: TGCAGTGCGCACAAAGAGACCCAGTACTTC
length: 14; D: NA; size: many; J: TRBJ2-3; V: TRBV5-1; CDR3: CASNPGRPGDTQYF; DNA: TGCGCCAGCAACCCGGGGCGGCCCGGAGATACGCAGTATTTT
length: 14; D: NA; size: NA; J: TRBJ1-1; V: TRBV6-5; CDR3: CASSYGGMNTEAFF; DNA: TGTGCCAGCAGTTACGGGGGAATGAACACTGAAGCTTTCTTT
length: 12; D: NA; size: NA; J: TRBJ2-1; V: TRBV7-9; CDR3: CASSPPRGEQFF; DNA: TGTGCCAGCAGCCCACCCCGAGGCGAGCAGTTCTTC
length: 13; D: NA; size: few; J: TRBJ1-1; V: TRBV6-5; CDR3: CASSLRGATEAFF; DNA: TGTGCCAGCAGCTTACGAGGGGCCACTGAAGCTTTCTTT
length: 19; D: TRBD1; size: NA; J: TRBJ2-6; V: TRBV4-1; CDR3: CASSQDMGQGLYGANVLTF; DNA: TGCGCCAGCAGCCAAGATATGGGACAGGGGTTATACGGGGCCAACGTCCTGACTTTC
length: 14; D: NA; size: NA; J: TRBJ1-5; V: TRBV28; CDR3: CASSLKGSIKPQHF; DNA: TGTGCCAGCAGTTTAAAGGGGAGTATTAAGCCCCAGCATTTT
length: 12; D: NA; size: NA; J: TRBJ2-3; V: TRBV18; CDR3: CASARPGGTQYF; DNA: TGTGCCAGCGCTCGTCCCGGGGGTACGCAGTATTTT
length: 19; D: NA; size: NA; J: TRBJ1-5; V: TRBV21-1; CDR3: CASSKVPGPTGEGNQPQHF; DNA: TGTGCCAGCAGCAAAGTCCCAGGTCCGACAGGGGAAGGCAATCAGCCCCAGCATTTT
length: 14; D: TRBD1; size: few; J: TRBJ2-3; V: TRBV4-1; CDR3: CASFGQGSTDTQYF; DNA: TGCGCCAGCTTCGGACAGGGGAGCACAGATACGCAGTATTTT
length: 14; D: NA; size: NA; J: TRBJ1-5; V: TRBV18; CDR3: CASSPPGEYQPQHF; DNA: TGTGCCAGCTCACCACCGGGGGAATATCAGCCCCAGCATTTT
length: 15; D: NA; size: few; J: TRBJ2-5; V: TRBV7-9; CDR3: CASNTPGGGQETQYF; DNA: TGTGCCAGCAACACCCCTGGGGGTGGGCAAGAGACCCAGTACTTC
length: 15; D: TRBD1; size: NA; J: TRBJ1-5; V: TRBV19; CDR3: CASSKGTAFNQPQHF; DNA: TGTGCCAGTAGTAAAGGGACAGCCTTCAATCAGCCCCAGCATTTT
length: 14; D: NA; size: NA; J: TRBJ2-3; V: TRBV5-1; CDR3: CASSPRFVTDTQYF; DNA: TGCGCCAGCAGCCCGAGGTTCGTCACAGATACGCAGTATTTT
length: 14; D: NA; size: few; J: TRBJ1-2; V: TRBV18; CDR3: CASSPGANNYGYTF; DNA: TGTGCCAGCTCACCGGGGGCGAACAACTATGGCTACACCTTC
length: 17; D: TRBD1; size: NA; J: TRBJ1-5; V: TRBV5-6; CDR3: CASSERGQQYSNQPQHF; DNA: TGTGCCAGCAGCGAGCGGGGACAGCAGTATAGCAATCAGCCCCAGCATTTT
length: 13; D: NA; size: few; J: TRBJ1-2; V: TRBV12-3/TRBV12-4; CDR3: CASSFGHRYGYTF; DNA: TGTGCCAGCAGTTTTGGACACCGCTATGGCTACACCTTC
length: 14; D: NA; size: NA; J: TRBJ2-7; V: TRBV7-9; CDR3: CASSLQAGPYEQYF; DNA: TGTGCCAGCAGCTTACAAGCTGGGCCCTACGAGCAGTACTTC
length: 17; D: TRBD2; size: NA; J: TRBJ2-1; V: TRBV6-5; CDR3: CASSNFAGGPSYNEQFF; DNA: TGTGCCAGCAGTAATTTCGCGGGGGGGCCCTCCTACAATGAGCAGTTCTTC
length: 13; D: NA; size: few; J: TRBJ1-1; V: TRBV7-9; CDR3: CASSLRAGTEAFF; DNA: TGTGCCAGCAGCTTGAGGGCAGGGACCGAAGCTTTCTTT
length: 13; D: TRBD1; size: NA; J: TRBJ2-7; V: TRBV10-2; CDR3: CASSDRDRDEQYF; DNA: TGCGCCAGCAGTGACAGGGACAGGGACGAGCAGTACTTC
length: 14; D: NA; size: NA; J: TRBJ2-7; V: TRBV7-2; CDR3: CASSLLGAAYEQYF; DNA: TGTGCCAGCAGCTTGCTAGGGGCGGCCTACGAGCAGTACTTC
length: 13; D: NA; size: many; J: TRBJ2-1; V: TRBV11-3; CDR3: CASSLEQRDEQFF; DNA: TGTGCCAGCAGCTTGGAGCAGCGGGATGAGCAGTTCTTC
length: 15; D: TRBD2; size: few; J: TRBJ2-2; V: TRBV5-1; CDR3: CASSWTSGSTGELFF; DNA: TGCGCCAGCAGCTGGACTAGCGGGAGCACCGGGGAGCTGTTTTTT
length: 16; D: TRBD1; size: NA; J: TRBJ2-7; V: TRBV24-1; CDR3: CATSDTGTGPNYEQYF; DNA: TGTGCCACCAGTGATACCGGGACAGGGCCCAACTACGAGCAGTACTTC
length: 14; D: NA; size: few; J: TRBJ2-1; V: TRBV5-6; CDR3: CASSLGQAVDEQFF; DNA: TGTGCCAGCAGCTTGGGACAGGCAGTAGATGAGCAGTTCTTC
length: 14; D: TRBD1; size: NA; J: TRBJ1-2; V: TRBV7-9; CDR3: CASSLWTGGGGYTF; DNA: TGTGCCAGCAGCTTATGGACAGGGGGCGGCGGCTACACCTTC
length: 16; D: TRBD1; size: NA; J: TRBJ2-7; V: TRBV27; CDR3: CASSSLGDRGRYEQYF; DNA: TGTGCCAGCAGTTCCCTGGGGGACAGGGGGCGATACGAGCAGTACTTC
length: 12; D: TRBD2; size: NA; J: TRBJ2-5; V: TRBV7-9; CDR3: CARTAGLETQYF; DNA: TGTGCCAGAACAGCGGGACTAGAGACCCAGTACTTC
length: 16; D: NA; size: NA; J: TRBJ2-1; V: TRBV24-1; CDR3: CATSDSHSLLVNPQFF; DNA: TGTGCCACCAGTGACTCCCATTCCCTTCTAGTAAACCCTCAGTTCTTC
length: 16; D: TRBD1; size: NA; J: TRBJ2-3; V: TRBV15; CDR3: CATSRDLTGWTDTQYF; DNA: TGTGCCACCAGCAGAGATCTGACAGGGTGGACAGATACGCAGTATTTT
length: 15; D: NA; size: NA; J: TRBJ2-1; V: TRBV29-1; CDR3: CSVEDESGSYNEQFF; DNA: TGCAGCGTTGAAGATGAGTCAGGGTCGTACAATGAGCAGTTCTTC
length: 16; D: TRBD2; size: many; J: TRBJ2-1; V: TRBV7-6; CDR3: CASSLTSGGAYNEQFF; DNA: TGTGCCAGCAGCTTAACTAGCGGGGGGGCCTACAATGAGCAGTTCTTC
length: 16; D: NA; size: NA; J: TRBJ1-2; V: TRBV4-3; CDR3: CASSLNVGSANYGYTF; DNA: TGCGCCAGCAGCCTCAACGTGGGCAGTGCTAACTATGGCTACACCTTC
length: 13; D: TRBD2; size: NA; J: TRBJ2-5; V: TRBV5-4; CDR3: CASSWEGMETQYF; DNA: TGTGCCAGCAGCTGGGAGGGGATGGAGACCCAGTACTTC
length: 13; D: TRBD2; size: NA; J: TRBJ2-5; V: TRBV12-3/TRBV12-4; CDR3: CASQAGLEETQYF; DNA: TGTGCCAGTCAAGCGGGGTTAGAAGAGACCCAGTACTTC
length: 14; D: NA; size: few; J: TRBJ2-1; V: TRBV7-9; CDR3: CASVDSRSYNEQFF; DNA: TGTGCCAGCGTCGACAGTCGCTCCTACAATGAGCAGTTCTTC
length: 15; D: NA; size: NA; J: TRBJ2-7; V: TRBV4-1; CDR3: CASSQDQWGAYEQYF; DNA: TGCGCCAGCAGCCAAGATCAGTGGGGAGCCTACGAGCAGTACTTC
length: 11; D: NA; size: NA; J: TRBJ2-3; V: TRBV7-9; CDR3: CASSDGDTQYF; DNA: TGTGCCAGCAGCGACGGGGATACGCAGTATTTT